The 20 T cell receptor beta chains given below trace back to one sample, sequenced in a study of blood T cells in healthy people across ages (dated by TCRdb to between 2014 and 2017). Receptor libraries were prepared by 5' RACE. The instrument was an Illumina HiSeq 2500. A second PCR of roughly 7 to 11 cycles was performed with a sample-barcoded 5' primer and a J-beta primer mix. TCRdb itself trimmed the public reads at Q25 with fastp, ran MiXCR and retained productive beta chains. Rows merge per CDR3 protein into single entries with the most common DNA and genes. Within this sample are about 780,000 distinct CDR3 sequences, with about 45% of them counted one time only. Of the sample, around 18% is held by the ten largest clones. What was sequenced was blood. These receptors all come from an elderly man in good health.

J is TRBJ2-1 and V is TRBV5-1; 13 bases match TRBD2. This CDR3 has 15 residues. With 4 bases clipped from V and 8 bases from J, the junction kept 6 bases outside the gene matches. Germline CDR1 is SGHRS and CDR2 is YFSETQ. CDR3 nucleotide sequence: TGCGCCAGCAGCAACGGACTAGCGGGAGTGGATGAGCAGTTCTTC. Its translation: CASSNGLAGVDEQFF.

The chain is built from TRBV29-1 and TRBJ2-3; 10 bases map to TRBD2. The V and J ends lost 0 bases and 2 bases, in that order; junction bases with no gene match: 11. CDR3 length: 18 amino acids. Germline V lookup: CDR1 SQVTM, CDR2 ANQGSEA. The CDR3 coding sequence is TGCAGCGTTGAAGATCCCTCCTCAACTAGCGGGAACACAGATACGCAGTATTTT. The encoded protein is CSVEDPSSTSGNTDTQYF.

The rearrangement uses TRBV7-2 and TRBJ1-2; maybe TRBD1 (6 bases). Trimming shortened V by 1 base and J by 5 bases, and 14 bases separated the two germline ends. The CDR3 has 15 amino acids. Germline CDR1 reads SGHTA; CDR2 reads FQGNSA. CDR3 nucleotide sequence: TGTGCCAGCAGCTTAGACAGGGTCGGTCGGTATGGCTACACCTTC. Its protein is CASSLDRVGRYGYTF.

The chain is built from TRBV12-3 or TRBV12-4 and TRBJ1-2; weak D call: TRBD1 (6 bases). V was pared by 8 bases and J by 0 bases, with 13 bases between. The CDR3 has 14 residues. The CDR3 sequence: CASATGEANYGYTF. CDR3 bases: TGTGCCAGCGCGACAGGAGAAGCTAACTATGGCTACACCTTC.

The chain is built from TRBV29-1 and TRBJ2-5; either TRBD1 or TRBD2 may fit D (7 bases each). With 4 bases removed from V and 5 bases from J, the gap between germline ends came to 14 bases. Germline V CDR1 and CDR2: SQVTM, ANQGSEA. This CDR3 has 13 residues. CDR3 in amino acids: CSVVGGGGETQYF. The CDR3 region has the DNA TGCAGCGTTGTCGGGGGAGGGGGCGAGACCCAGTACTTC.

This sequence joins TRBV12-3 or TRBV12-4 and TRBJ2-1; 10 positions agree with TRBD2. The CDR3 length is 15 residues. The ends lost 6 bases at V and 8 bases at J; junction bases unmatched: 10. For the CDR3, the DNA is TGTGCCAGCAGGCGAGCGGGAGGGCCCTCGTATGAGCAGTTCTTC. This translates into CASRRAGGPSYEQFF.

Note on this clonotype: The junction departs from germline at one end; a sequencing error may be responsible. This chain uses TRBV20-1 with TRBJ2-3; D remains unclear. The germline CDR1 and CDR2 sequences are DFQATT and SNEGSKA (reference sequence). This CDR3 has 15 residues. As DNA, the CDR3 is TGCAGTGCTAGGGCATTGCAGGAGAGCATAGATACGCAGTATTTT. Its protein is CSARALQESIDTQYF.

The chain recombines TRBV30 with TRBJ1-2; 8 nucleotides line up with TRBD1. With V trimmed by 6 bases and J by 5 bases, 14 bases remained unmatched. CDR1 is GTSNPN and CDR2 is SVGIG in the germline V gene (reference sequence). This CDR3 has 15 amino acids. The CDR3 sequence: CACYRPGQEVYGYTF. For the CDR3, the DNA is TGTGCCTGCTATCGTCCGGGACAGGAGGTATATGGCTACACCTTC.

The CDR3 sequence: CASSVVVDTQYF. The CDR3 DNA reads TGTGCCAGCAGCGTAGTAGTAGATACGCAGTATTTT. The chain combines TRBV9 with TRBJ2-3; D remains ambiguous. The germline V and J ends were trimmed by 0 bases and 5 bases, with 4 bases remaining between them. The CDR3 sequence is 12 residues long. CDR1 and CDR2 from the germline V gene are SGDLS and YYNGEE.

Concerning this clonotype: The conserved phenylalanine or tryptophan normally closing the CDR3 is absent here, so this likely arose from a read error. The chain recombines TRBV20-1 with TRBJ2-3; tentative D call: TRBD2 (5 bases). CDR3 size: 14 residues. V lost 8 bases to trimming and J lost 1 base, with 16 bases between them. The germline gives CDR1 DFQATT, CDR2 SNEGSKA (reference sequence). The CDR3: CSNQWEFGTDTQYL. CDR3 coding DNA: TGCAGTAACCAATGGGAGTTTGGCACAGATACGCAGTATTTA.

This clonotype was detected a few times. The J gene is TRBJ1-2, the V gene TRBV29-1; D ambiguous. The CDR3 loop spans 12 amino acids. Germline V gene lookup returns CDR1 SQVTM and CDR2 ANQGSEA. Trimming took off 5 bases at V and 1 base at J, with 8 bases between the two ends. CDR3 sequence: CSVSQSNYGYTF. The CDR3 DNA is TGCAGCGTTTCACAGAGTAACTATGGCTACACCTTC. The entire variable domain, with the rest obtained from reference TRBV29-1 and TRBJ1-2, is as follows: SAVISQKPSRDICQRGTSLTIQCQVDSQVTMMFWYRQQPGQSLTLIATANQGSEATYESGFVIDKFPISRPNLTFSTLTVSNMSPEDSSIYLCSVSQSNYGYTFGSGTRLTVV.

This clonotype was observed many times. This sequence joins TRBV20-1 and TRBJ2-3; 10 bases are a match to TRBD2. Germline-derived CDR1 and CDR2 are DFQATT and SNEGSKA (reference sequence). This CDR3 is built from 19 residues. V was clipped by 3 bases and J by 4 bases; unmatched bases: 19. For the CDR3, the DNA is TGCAGTGCTAGTGGGTGGGCTAGCGGGAGAAGTGTTAGCGCAGATACGCAGTATTTT. It encodes CSASGWASGRSVSADTQYF.

The genes are TRBV5-1 and TRBJ2-4; TRBD2 matches 7 bases. Germline V lookup: CDR1 SGHRS, CDR2 YFSETQ. The junction had 11 bases not matched to a gene; V was cut back by 4 bases and J by 13 bases. CDR3 length equals 13 residues. CDR3 nucleotides: TGCGCCAGCAGCGTGGGAGGGGACGACCAGCAGTACTTC. This encodes CASSVGGDDQQYF.

The chain links TRBV6-1 to TRBJ1-5; no firm D call. This CDR3 has 12 amino acids. From germline, CDR1 is MNHNS and CDR2 SASEGT. V gave up 7 bases and J gave up 5 bases, with 9 bases separating them. The CDR3 coding sequence is TGTGCCAGCAATCGGGCCGATCAGCCCCAGCATTTT. Translated: CASNRADQPQHF.

The chain uses TRBV24-1 and TRBJ2-3; 15 bases fit TRBD2. There are 18 residues in the CDR3. V trimming: 2 bases; J trimming: 4 bases; junction bases outside the gene matches: 6. From germline, CDR1 is KGHDR and CDR2 SFDVKD. The CDR3 region has the DNA TGTGCCACCAGTGATTATGCGGGACTAGCGGGAGGTGCAGATACGCAGTATTTT. Its protein is CATSDYAGLAGGADTQYF.

The chain is built from TRBV27 and TRBJ2-7; 8 bases are shared with TRBD2. Losses at the gene ends were 5 bases for V and 2 bases for J; bases not matched to a gene: 11. The CDR3 is 16 amino acids. Germline V lookup: CDR1 MNHEY, CDR2 SMNVEV (reference sequence). The DNA of the CDR3 is TGTGCCAGCAGTCCACGACCTAGCGGGCCCCCCTACGAGCAGTACTTC. Translated, it gives CASSPRPSGPPYEQYF.

The chain has TRBV20-1 and TRBJ2-1; 13 nucleotides match TRBD2. The CDR3 length is 16 residues. Trimming cost V 0 bases and J 7 bases; bases outside gene matches: 6. The germline CDR1 and CDR2 sequences are DFQATT and SNEGSKA (reference sequence). The CDR3 sequence is CSAREGLAGVHNEQFF. Written as DNA, the CDR3 is TGCAGTGCTAGAGAAGGACTAGCGGGAGTTCATAATGAGCAGTTCTTC.

This clonotype was detected only a few times. The gene calls are TRBV4-1 and TRBJ2-1; D unclear. CDR3 size: 16 residues. The V and J ends lost 0 bases and 0 bases respectively, with 9 bases between them. Germline V lookup: CDR1 MGHRA, CDR2 YSYEKL. CDR3: CASSQDPESSYNEQFF. In DNA form, the CDR3 reads TGCGCCAGCAGCCAAGACCCCGAGAGCTCCTACAATGAGCAGTTCTTC.

This clonotype was counted ten times or more. The J gene is TRBJ2-7, the V gene TRBV28, with 8 nucleotides matching TRBD2. V lost 5 bases and J lost 5; bases outside the gene matches: 20. This CDR3 spans 18 amino acids. Germline CDR1 is MDHEN and CDR2 is SYDVKM. The CDR3 region is CASSLVLSFSGRKDEQYF. CDR3 DNA sequence: TGTGCCAGCAGTCTCGTACTATCGTTCAGCGGGAGAAAGGACGAGCAGTACTTC.

The CDR3 nucleotides read TGTGCCAGCAGCTGGGGGGACTCGAGGACCCAGTACTTC. This sequence encodes CASSWGDSRTQYF. The chain recombines TRBV7-9 with TRBJ2-5; D may be TRBD2 (6 bases). Germline V gene data show CDR1 as SEHNR and CDR2 as FQNEAQ (reference sequence). Between the trimmed V and J ends, which lost 4 bases and 7 bases, there was a span of 13 bases. CDR3 size: 13 residues. Complete variable domain (other parts from reference TRBV7-9 and TRBJ2-5): DTGVSQNPRHKITKRGQNVTFRCDPISEHNRLYWYRQTLGQGPEFLTYFQNEAQLEKSRLLSDRFSAERPKGSFSTLEIQRTEQGDSAMYLCASSWGDSRTQYFGPGTRLLVL.